This T cell receptor beta chain is drawn from a study of blood T cell repertoires in COVID-19. Per the study methods: It was from reference gene primer amplification that nucleated cell counts were estimated. Some clones are missing from TCRdb's copy, which holds only in-frame ones; the method was immunoSEQ multiplex PCR. V, J and clone size are those of that table, while D and trimming were read from the DNA. The data show around 300,000 clones, roughly 85% seen once. The clonotype originates from a human donor in a cohort sampled during active COVID-19. Sequenced: peripheral blood.

This CDR3 is CASSFRADTEAFF. CDR3 DNA sequence: TGTGCCAGCAGCTTCAGGGCTGACACTGAAGCTTTCTTT. The V gene is TRBV12-3 or TRBV12-4, the J gene TRBJ1-1, with TRBD1 as a possible D gene (5 bases). V dropped 6 bases and J dropped 3 bases, with 11 bases sitting between them. The CDR3 is 13 residues long.